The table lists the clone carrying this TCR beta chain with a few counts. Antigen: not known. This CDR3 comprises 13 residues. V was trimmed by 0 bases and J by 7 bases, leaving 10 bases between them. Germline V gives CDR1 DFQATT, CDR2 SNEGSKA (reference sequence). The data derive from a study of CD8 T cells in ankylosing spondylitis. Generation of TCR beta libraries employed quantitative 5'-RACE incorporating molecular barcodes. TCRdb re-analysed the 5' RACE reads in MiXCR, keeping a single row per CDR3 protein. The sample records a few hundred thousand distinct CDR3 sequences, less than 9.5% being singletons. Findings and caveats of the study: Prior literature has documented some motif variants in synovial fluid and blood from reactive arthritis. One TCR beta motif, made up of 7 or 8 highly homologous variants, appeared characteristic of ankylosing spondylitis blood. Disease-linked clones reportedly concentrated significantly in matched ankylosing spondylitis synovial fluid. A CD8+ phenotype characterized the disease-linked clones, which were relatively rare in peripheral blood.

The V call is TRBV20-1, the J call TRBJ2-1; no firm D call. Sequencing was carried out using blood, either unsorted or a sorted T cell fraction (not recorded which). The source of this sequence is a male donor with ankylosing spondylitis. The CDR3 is CSARDRWGNEQFF. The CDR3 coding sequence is TGCAGTGCTAGAGATCGTTGGGGTAATGAGCAGTTCTTC.